The 5 T cell receptor beta chains listed next were all sequenced from one sample in a study of T cell repertoires in ileal Crohn's disease. Profiling relied on immunoSEQ multiplex PCR, and the TCRdb table lists in-frame clones only, not all of them. The table lists over 13,000 clones, about 80% of them singletons, with less than 5% in the top ten. Sequenced material: ileal tissue. Receptors originate from an adult with Crohn's disease.

This chain joins TRBV7-8 and TRBJ2-1, with D possibly matching TRBD1 (6 bases). Germline CDR1 and CDR2: SGHVS and FQNEAQ. The CDR3 is 15 amino acids. V dropped 3 bases and J dropped 2 bases, with 11 bases sitting between them. CDR3 in amino acids: CASSLVGTTYNEQFF. DNA of the CDR3: TGTGCCAGCAGCTTGGTCGGGACAACCTACAATGAGCAGTTCTTC.

The J gene is TRBJ1-2, the V gene TRBV25-1; TRBD1 matches 8 bases. Unmatched junction bases numbered 10, after V lost 6 bases and J lost 4 bases. The CDR3 is 15 residues long. The germline gives CDR1 MGHDK, CDR2 SYGVNS. CDR3 in DNA: TGTGCCAGCAGCGGACAGGGAAGGGTGATCTATGGCTACACCTTC. It codes for CASSGQGRVIYGYTF.

In this sample, this clone turned up once. The J gene is TRBJ1-2, the V gene TRBV7-9; D is possibly TRBD1 (6 bases). CDR1 is SEHNR and CDR2 is FQNEAQ in the germline V gene (reference sequence). Between the trimmed V and J ends, which lost 5 bases and 4 bases, there was a span of 14 bases. The CDR3 is 14 residues long. CDR3 DNA: TGTGCCAGCAGCCTCACAGGGACCGGCTATGGCTACACCTTC. Protein: CASSLTGTGYGYTF. Complete variable domain (other parts from reference TRBV7-9 and TRBJ1-2): DTGVSQNPRHKITKRGQNVTFRCDPISEHNRLYWYRQTLGQGPEFLTYFQNEAQLEKSRLLSDRFSAERPKGSFSTLEIQRTEQGDSAMYLCASSLTGTGYGYTFGSGTRLTVV.

The chain employs TRBV5-4 and TRBJ2-7, with D unresolved. V dropped 0 bases and J dropped 2 bases, with 12 bases sitting between them. This CDR3 has 15 residues. The germline CDR1 and CDR2 sequences are SGHNT and YYREEE (reference sequence). CDR3 bases: TGTGCCAGCAGCTTGGGTGGAGTCAGAGCCTACGAGCAGTACGTC. It is translated as CASSLGGVRAYEQYV.

V and J are TRBV7-9 and TRBJ2-7; TRBD1 aligns across 8 bases. CDR3 length: 14 residues. Germline-derived CDR1 and CDR2 are SEHNR and FQNEAQ (reference sequence). V dropped 5 bases and J dropped 6; count of bases not matched to a gene: 9. CDR3 sequence reads: CASSPDGTGSEQYV. The CDR3 nucleotides read TGTGCCAGCAGCCCAGACGGGACAGGTAGCGAGCAGTACGTC.